The 18 T cell receptor beta chains reported below all come from one sample, sequenced in a study of T cells after yellow fever vaccination. MiXCR, run by TCRdb on the 5' RACE reads, gives a single entry per CDR3 protein. The profile shows approximately 120,000 distinct CDR3 sequences, about 15% of them singletons. Material: CD8+ T cells sorted from PBMCs, obtained 5 days after the yellow fever booster vaccination. The receptors here all came from a man younger than 35 who received the YFV17D yellow fever vaccine.

This clonotype was seen a few times. The rearrangement uses TRBV29-1 and TRBJ2-3; a weak D match, TRBD2 (5 bases). From germline, CDR1 is SQVTM and CDR2 ANQGSEA. V was pared by 5 bases and J by 4 bases, with 16 bases between. CDR3 length: 14 amino acids. In DNA form, the CDR3 reads TGCAGCGTTTTAGCGCCAGATGCCGCAGATACGCAGTATTTT. As protein: CSVLAPDAADTQYF.

In its sample, this clonotype was seen a few times. The rearrangement links TRBV4-1 to TRBJ2-3; 12 bases align to TRBD2. This CDR3 spans 15 amino acids. Trimming removed 7 bases from V and 6 bases from J; junction bases left unmatched: 8. CDR1 and CDR2 from the germline V gene are MGHRA and YSYEKL. CDR3 bases: TGCGCCAGCACCCTCACTAGCGGGGGGCTGGATACGCAGTATTTT. Translation gives CASTLTSGGLDTQYF.

There are many counts of this clonotype. This chain connects TRBV4-3 to TRBJ2-5, with 8 bases matching TRBD1. After removal of 1 base from V and 5 bases from J, the junction contained 6 bases not matched to a gene. Germline CDR1 and CDR2: LGHNA and YSLEER. CDR3 length: 15 residues. The CDR3 protein is CASSQAQGVGETQYF. CDR3 sequence (DNA): TGCGCCAGCAGCCAAGCACAGGGGGTCGGGGAGACCCAGTACTTC.

This clonotype was counted a few times. The rearrangement joins TRBV5-1 to TRBJ2-7; TRBD1 aligns across 8 bases. V lost 5 bases and J lost 1; bases outside the gene matches: 8. The germline V gene encodes CDR1 SGHRS and CDR2 YFSETQ. The CDR3 totals 15 residues. The CDR3 is CASRGTGTGSYEQYF. The DNA for the CDR3 is TGCGCCAGCAGGGGAACCGGGACAGGATCCTACGAGCAGTACTTC. The full variable domain, rest sourced from reference TRBV5-1 and TRBJ2-7, is KAGVTQTPRYLIKTRGQQVTLSCSPISGHRSVSWYQQTPGQGLQFLFEYFSETQRNKGNFPGRFSGRQFSNSRSEMNVSTLELGDSALYLCASRGTGTGSYEQYFGPGTRLTVT.

This clonotype was detected only a few times. The rearrangement links TRBV12-3 or TRBV12-4 to TRBJ2-5; no definite D call. The CDR3 loop spans 13 amino acids. V shed 3 bases and J shed 2 bases, with 7 bases lying between them. The CDR3 sequence is CASSFKRQETQYF. In DNA, the CDR3 is TGTGCCAGCAGTTTTAAGAGGCAAGAGACCCAGTACTTC.

This clonotype came up a few times. This chain uses TRBV27 with TRBJ2-7; the D call may be TRBD1 or TRBD2 (5 bases each). Trimming shortened V by 7 bases and J by 2 bases, and 9 bases separated the two germline ends. The length of the CDR3 is 12 residues. Germline CDR1 reads MNHEY; CDR2 reads SMNVEV (reference sequence). This CDR3 reads CASMTGPYEQYF. CDR3 DNA sequence: TGTGCCAGCATGACGGGACCCTACGAGCAGTACTTC.

The V call is TRBV29-1, the J call TRBJ1-2; D remains unclear. V lost 5 bases to trimming and J lost 0 bases, with 16 bases between them. The CDR3 sequence is 15 residues long. Germline V lookup: CDR1 SQVTM, CDR2 ANQGSEA. CDR3 sequence reads: CSVLEVEPSNYGYTF. CDR3 DNA: TGCAGCGTTCTAGAGGTGGAGCCCTCTAACTATGGCTACACCTTC.

This clonotype occurred a few times. This chain connects TRBV6-2 or TRBV6-3 to TRBJ2-2, with TRBD2 matching over 9 bases. CDR1 MNHEY and CDR2 SVGEGT come from the germline V gene. CDR3 size: 14 residues. V shed 6 bases, J shed 4 bases, and the junction held 3 bases outside the gene matches. CDR3 region: CASSLAGPTGELFF. CDR3 sequence (DNA): TGTGCCAGCAGCCTAGCGGGGCCCACCGGGGAGCTGTTTTTT.

The rearrangement links TRBV4-1 to TRBJ2-3; TRBD1 matches 7 bases. CDR3 length equals 16 residues. Trimming removed 1 base from V and 4 bases from J; junction bases left unmatched: 8. Germline V gives CDR1 MGHRA, CDR2 YSYEKL. Here the CDR3 DNA reads TGCGCCAGCAGCCAAGGAAGGGGGCTAAGGTCAGATACGCAGTATTTT. Translated: CASSQGRGLRSDTQYF.

This sequence joins TRBV6-5 and TRBJ1-1, with D hard to call. There are 13 residues in the CDR3. Germline-derived CDR1 and CDR2 are MNHEY and SVGAGI. Trimming removed 5 bases from V and 1 base from J, with 8 bases in between. The CDR3 sequence: CASSTVANTEAFF. As DNA, the CDR3 is TGTGCCAGCAGTACCGTAGCGAACACTGAAGCTTTCTTT.

This clonotype was observed a few times. The chain joins TRBV7-9 to TRBJ2-2, with a weak D call TRBD2 (5 bases). CDR1 and CDR2 from the germline V gene are SEHNR and FQNEAQ (reference sequence). This CDR3 contains 12 residues. V was pared by 5 bases and J by 10 bases, with 11 bases between. The CDR3, as DNA: TGTGCCAGCAGCACGAGAGCGGAGGAGCTGTTTTTT. Amino acids: CASSTRAEELFF.

The chain carries TRBV29-1 and TRBJ2-3; 10 nucleotides match TRBD1. Germline CDR1 is SQVTM and CDR2 is ANQGSEA. The CDR3 loop spans 14 amino acids. With 7 bases clipped from V and 4 bases from J, the junction kept 8 bases outside the gene matches. The CDR3 loop is CSAPGTGDADTQYF. As DNA, the CDR3 is TGCAGCGCCCCCGGGACAGGGGACGCAGATACGCAGTATTTT.

This clonotype occurred many times. The J gene is TRBJ2-1, the V gene TRBV6-5; TRBD2 might be the D (6 bases). Per the germline V gene, CDR1 is MNHEY and CDR2 is SVGAGI. This CDR3 is built from 16 residues. Trimming cost V 0 bases and J 7 bases, with 16 bases left between them. CDR3 in DNA: TGTGCCAGCAGTTACTCGAGTGCCAACCGGGGGAATGAGCAGTTCTTC. This gives the protein CASSYSSANRGNEQFF.

Only a few counts were recorded for this clonotype. J is TRBJ1-1 and V is TRBV15; a weak D match, TRBD1 (5 bases). The CDR3 totals 15 residues. V was trimmed by 0 bases and J by 3 bases, leaving 11 bases between them. Germline assignment: CDR1 LNHNV and CDR2 YYDKDF (reference sequence). The CDR3 DNA is TGTGCCACCAGCAGAGAGTCGGCAGGGTACACTGAAGCTTTCTTT. This gives the protein CATSRESAGYTEAFF.

DNA for the CDR3: TGCAGTGCTGAGGACAGGGCGAACACTGAAGCTTTCTTT. Its translation: CSAEDRANTEAFF. The chain employs TRBV20-1 and TRBJ1-1, with TRBD1 matching over 8 bases. V trimming: 5 bases; J trimming: 1 base; junction bases outside the gene matches: 3. This CDR3 contains 13 residues. From germline, CDR1 is DFQATT and CDR2 SNEGSKA (reference sequence).

This clonotype was found a few times. This chain joins TRBV11-2 and TRBJ2-7; possibly TRBD1 for D (6 bases). With 3 bases removed from V and 2 bases from J, the gap between germline ends came to 11 bases. This CDR3 has 14 amino acids. Germline CDR1 reads SGHAT; CDR2 reads FQNNGV. In DNA form, the CDR3 reads TGTGCCAGCAGCTTTCAGGGGACCGCCTACGAGCAGTACGTC. This gives the protein CASSFQGTAYEQYV.

In this sample, this clonotype turned up a few times. The rearrangement links TRBV29-1 to TRBJ2-1, with D possibly being TRBD1 (5 bases). The V end lost 2 bases, the J end lost 6 bases, and 8 bases lay between the germline ends. Germline V gene sequence: CDR1 SQVTM, CDR2 ANQGSEA. The CDR3 sequence is 12 residues long. The CDR3 DNA sequence: TGCAGCGTTGAACTGGACATCAATGAGCAGTTCTTC. Protein product: CSVELDINEQFF.

The chain links TRBV7-9 to TRBJ2-3; possible D gene TRBD1, 5 bases. This CDR3 spans 12 amino acids. The ends were cut back, 5 bases at V and 6 bases at J, with 9 bases in the middle. Germline CDR1 is SEHNR and CDR2 is FQNEAQ (reference sequence). CDR3 DNA: TGTGCCAGCAGCGGGGCAATCGATACGCAGTATTTT. It yields the protein CASSGAIDTQYF.